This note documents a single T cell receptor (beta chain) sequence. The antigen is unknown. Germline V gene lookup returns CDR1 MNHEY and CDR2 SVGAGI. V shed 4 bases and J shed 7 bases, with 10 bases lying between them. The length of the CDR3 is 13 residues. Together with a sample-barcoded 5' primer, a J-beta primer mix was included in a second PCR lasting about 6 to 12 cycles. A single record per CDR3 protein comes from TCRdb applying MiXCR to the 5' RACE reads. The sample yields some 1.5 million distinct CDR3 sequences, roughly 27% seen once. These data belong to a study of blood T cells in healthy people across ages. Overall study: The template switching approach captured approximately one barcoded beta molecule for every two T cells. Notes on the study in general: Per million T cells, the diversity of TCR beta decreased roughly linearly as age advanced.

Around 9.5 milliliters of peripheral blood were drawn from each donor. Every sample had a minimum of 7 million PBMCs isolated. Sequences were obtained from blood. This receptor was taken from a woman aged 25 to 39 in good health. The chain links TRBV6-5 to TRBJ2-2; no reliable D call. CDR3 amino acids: CASSWSSGGELFF. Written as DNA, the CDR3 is TGTGCCAGCAGTTGGTCCTCGGGCGGGGAGCTGTTTTTT.